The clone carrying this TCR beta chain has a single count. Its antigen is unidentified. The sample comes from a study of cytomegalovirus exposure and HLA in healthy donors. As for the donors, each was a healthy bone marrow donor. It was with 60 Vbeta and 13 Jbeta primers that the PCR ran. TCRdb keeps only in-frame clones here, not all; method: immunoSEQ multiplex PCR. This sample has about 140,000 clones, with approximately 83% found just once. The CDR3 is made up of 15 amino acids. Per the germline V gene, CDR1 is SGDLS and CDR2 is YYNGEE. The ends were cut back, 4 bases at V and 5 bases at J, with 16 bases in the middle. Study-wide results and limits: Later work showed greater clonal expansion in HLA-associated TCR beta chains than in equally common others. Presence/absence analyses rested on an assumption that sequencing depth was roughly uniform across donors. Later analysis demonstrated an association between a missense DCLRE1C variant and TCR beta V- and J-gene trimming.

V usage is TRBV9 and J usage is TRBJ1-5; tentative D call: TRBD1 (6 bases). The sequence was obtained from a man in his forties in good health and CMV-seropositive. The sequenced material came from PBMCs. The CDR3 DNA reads TGTGCCAGCAGCAATCAGGGGTCACCGGATCAGCCCCAGCATTTT. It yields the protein CASSNQGSPDQPQHF.